Included here is one T cell receptor (beta chain) sequence, with context. The target antigen is unknown. Patients who had autoimmune disease history or got systemic immunosuppression were left out. The sample is drawn from a study of OX40 agonist ivuxolimab in advanced cancers. The wider study: Patients achieving partial responses numbered three: one hepatocellular carcinoma case and two cutaneous melanoma cases. Study observations and caveats: The authors did not determine the antigen specificity of the expanded peripheral T cells. In general, CD8+ T cells held more expanded clones than CD4+ did, on average.

Sequencing was performed with immunoSEQ multiplex PCR; in TCRdb, only in-frame clones are kept and a portion is missing. The sample lists 100,000 to 120,000 clones; more than 70% were seen once. The clonotype was recovered from an adult with an advanced solid tumor such as melanoma, head and neck, liver or kidney cancer. This material consisted of CD4+ or CD8+ T cells sorted from blood, taken in a trial of the OX40 agonist ivuxolimab.

The CDR3: CASCRDSRFYEQYF. In nucleotides, the CDR3 is TGTGCCAGCTGTCGGGACAGCCGGTTCTACGAGCAGTACTTC. This chain links TRBV6-5 with TRBJ2-7; 7 bases are shared with TRBD1. CDR1 is MNHEY, CDR2 SVGAGI, per germline. V lost 8 bases to trimming and J lost 3 bases; unmatched junction nucleotides: 10. The CDR3 totals 14 residues.